This T cell receptor beta chain was sequenced for a study of PD-L1 blockade in urothelial cancer (dated by TCRdb to about 2017). Concerning the study at large: All patients started therapy at some point between 2014 and 2016 and received atezolizumab 1,200 mg intravenously every 3 weeks. In the same patients, whole exome sequencing and RNA sequencing of pretreatment tumors were performed in addition to TCR sequencing. An exploratory multi-omic analysis was conducted of the somatic, immune and clinical correlates of response to PD-L1 blockade with atezolizumab in urothelial cancer. Pretreatment tumor samples and matched peripheral blood, collected serially before and after atezolizumab treatment, underwent TCR sequencing. About 85% of the 29 patients were males with bladder-origin urothelial cancer, and about 60% of the 29 reported a prior smoking history. Durable clinical benefit was defined as a progression-free survival longer than 6 months, and TCR features were additionally tested against progression-free survival and overall survival. Durable clinical benefit was achieved by nine patients and was not achieved by 20 patients. Patients had an ECOG performance status of 0 or 1 and had received between 0 and 3 prior chemotherapy regimens. Pretreatment blood TCR-seq was available for around 29 patients, at least one posttreatment blood collection was obtained for approximately 24 patients, and tumor TCR-seq was available for approximately 24 patients. Blood samples were analyzed at two time points: 3 weeks after treatment start (second dose) and 6 weeks after treatment start. Blood samples gave a median of around 130,000 T cells and approximately 81,000 unique TCRs, with a median clonality of roughly 0.081. Overall results and qualifications from the work: Improved progression-free and overall survival was associated with having pretreatment peripheral blood TCR clonality below the median. Because the sample size was small (n ≈ 31) and many exploratory analyses were performed, the results are intended to be hypothesis-generating. Greater expansion of tumor-associated TCR clones in peripheral blood 3 weeks after the start of treatment was observed in patients with durable benefit (n of about 24, p = 0.022).

Each PCR received spiked-in synthetic TCR analog templates so that absolute template abundance could be estimated from read counts. The immunoSEQ assay used bias-controlled V and J gene primers to amplify TCRbeta CDR3 regions from genomic DNA. Rearranged TCRbeta segments were sequenced at approximately 20X coverage. From the authors' description of their analysis: Clustering was used to correct sequencing errors, and CDR3s were annotated against IMGT to assign V, D and J genes. Downstream analyses used only productive TCRbeta rearrangements, leaving out any out-of-frame or stop-codon sequences. To compute clonality, Shannon entropy was normalized by the log of the number of unique productive sequences and then subtracted from one. Fisher's exact test with Benjamini-Hochberg correction, at a threshold of adjusted p below 0.01, was used to find clones that differed between time points or between blood and tumor. Sourced from immuneACCESS, this table was stored by TCRdb with only in-frame sequences that have V and J called. A share of the clones is absent; for the studies checked, an unresolved V gene accounts for under half, and the remainder has no known explanation. V, J and clone size reflect that table, while D and trimming were determined from the DNA. The sample records tens of thousands of clones, 88% of which are singletons. Around 2.5% of the sample comes from the top ten.

As encoded in the germline V gene, CDR1 is SQVTM while CDR2 is ANQGSEA. CDR3 length: 11 amino acids, cysteine to phenylalanine. Only the CDR3 part of the read is kept: 33 bases, read in frame from the first base. The sample's time point label, in plain terms: peripheral blood 6 weeks after treatment start. A total of 25 to 30 patients with locally advanced or metastatic urothelial carcinoma, treated at Memorial Sloan Kettering on a trial protocol, made up the cohort. Peripheral blood mononuclear cells were collected pretreatment and during treatment, with between 1 and 8 total time points per patient. The Qiagen DNeasy Blood extraction kit was used to purify genomic DNA from total PBMCs and tumor samples. Collected pretreatment and during treatment, PBMCs were isolated and stored as previously described. Notes on this clone: No antigen is known for it. Within one base of it there is no much larger clone, and no base qualities were kept.

The sequence joins TRBV29-1 to TRBJ1-1; TRBD1 is a possible D gene, resting on 6 matching bases. The clonotype comes from a man aged 55 to 69 with urothelial cancer. The sample was PBMCs, taken around atezolizumab (anti-PD-L1) treatment. At the DNA level, the sequence is TGCGGTCACAGGGTGGCCACTGAAGCTTTCTTT. This yields the protein CGHRVATEAFF.